This TCR beta chain was documented in a study of blood T cell repertoires in COVID-19. Background on the study: T cells, B-cell-depleted T cells, or PBMCs supplied cDNA or gDNA.

The protocol was immunoSEQ multiplex PCR, while the TCRdb copy is restricted to in-frame clones and leaves out a portion. The sample carries 70,000 to 80,000 clones, over 70% recorded once. The CDR3 contains 13 residues. Per germline, CDR1 SGHTA and CDR2 FQGNSA. The trim removed 5 bases at V and 8 bases at J, leaving 6 bases unmatched. Sample: peripheral blood. This receptor was identified in a man over 45 with acute or convalescent COVID-19. The chain couples TRBV7-2 to TRBJ1-2, with 9 bases identical to TRBD1. CDR3 DNA sequence: TGTGCCAGCAGCCCACGGACAGGGGAAGGCTACACCTTC. Its protein is CASSPRTGEGYTF.